These T cell receptor beta chains were read from a single sample in a study of CD8+ T cells in alopecia areata. Sequenced by immunoSEQ multiplex PCR; TCRdb stores in-frame clones only, minus some. The sample carries 130,000 or so clones, 61% recorded once. Sample: CD4+ T cells sorted from blood, taken at week 4, from a patient treated with tofacitinib. Receptors originate from a human donor with alopecia areata. CDR3s include the opening cysteine and the closing phenylalanine or tryptophan. Each record gives: D gene, J gene, CDR3 length, clone size, V gene, CDR3 DNA, CDR3 protein. A D gene is named only where the DNA matches it firmly. Clone size is given for some rows only: seen once, a few or many times, or a class if the clone is expanded.

>TRBD1|TRBJ1-5|19|-|TRBV23-1
TGCGCCAGCAGTCAATCGACGGGACAGAAGTTTAAGTTCAATCAGCCCCAGCATTTT
CASSQSTGQKFKFNQPQHF
>-|TRBJ1-6|12|-|TRBV6-5
TGTGCCAGCAGTGACCGTAATTCACCCCTCCACTTT
CASSDRNSPLHF
>-|TRBJ2-2|14|few|TRBV4-3
TGCGCCAGCAGCCAAGGACAGTCAGGCGGGGAGCTGTTTTTT
CASSQGQSGGELFF
>-|TRBJ2-3|17|-|TRBV4-2
TGTGCCAGCAGCCAAGTCCTGGGCCAGGGGGAGGGAGATACGCAGTATTTT
CASSQVLGQGEGDTQYF
>-|TRBJ1-1|14|-|TRBV7-3
TGTGCCAACCGACCGACGGGAATTTTGGCGGAAGCTTTCTTT
CANRPTGILAEAFF
>-|TRBJ2-5|12|-|TRBV6-5
TGTGCCAGCAGCCGGAGTCAAGAGACCCAGTACTTC
CASSRSQETQYF
>TRBD1|TRBJ2-4|16|-|TRBV5-1
TGCGCCAGCAGCTTGGAGACCGGACAGGGCAAAAACATTCAGTACTTC
CASSLETGQGKNIQYF
>TRBD2|TRBJ2-1|14|-|TRBV10-3
TGTGCCACCAGGACTAGCGGGACCTACAATGAGCAGTTCTTC
CATRTSGTYNEQFF
>-|TRBJ2-1|14|-|TRBV4-2
TGTGCCAGCAGGGGGTCCGGGACTCACAATGAGCAGTTCTTC
CASRGSGTHNEQFF
>-|TRBJ2-2|14|few|TRBV6-4
TGTGCCAGCAGTGTCGGCACGAACACCGGGGAGCTGTTTTTT
CASSVGTNTGELFF
>TRBD2|TRBJ2-1|15|-|TRBV25-1
TGTGCCAGCACGCCTACTAGCGGGAGTAGGAATGAGCAGTTCTTC
CASTPTSGSRNEQFF
>-|TRBJ2-2|15|-|TRBV27
TGTGCCAGCAGTAGTTACGGGCGGAACACCGGGGAGCTGTTTTTT
CASSSYGRNTGELFF
>-|TRBJ2-7|14|-|TRBV29-1
TGCAGCGTTGCCCCAGCGACACCCCCCTACGAGCAGTACTTC
CSVAPATPPYEQYF
>TRBD2|TRBJ2-3|15|-|TRBV29-1
TGCAGCGTTGAAACTAGCGGGGGGGTTTCAGATACGCAGTATTTT
CSVETSGGVSDTQYF
>-|TRBJ2-2|12|-|TRBV6-5
TGTGCCAGCAGTCGGCCGTCCGGGGAGCTGTTTTTT
CASSRPSGELFF
>-|TRBJ2-5|10|-|TRBV2
TGTGCCAGCAGTGAAGCGCTCCCCGACTTC
CASSEALPDF